This record covers a single T cell receptor beta chain. Its specificity is not known. This sample is part of a study of glioma-infiltrating T cells after dendritic cell vaccination. Across the study: Patients received three intradermal dendritic cell vaccine injections at biweekly intervals. The study, taken as a whole, reports: Higher pretreatment TIL content predicted longer progression-free time and survival.

Per germline, CDR1 MNHEY and CDR2 SVGAGI. The CDR3 has 14 amino acids. Trimming took 2 bases from V and 6 from J, leaving 13 bases between them. Time point indicated: after dendritic cell vaccination, including at tumor progression/relapse. The repertoire was sequenced with immunoSEQ multiplex PCR; TCRdb's copy has only in-frame clones and lacks some. The sample shows approximately 90,000 clones, 75% to 85% of them seen only once. The sequencing used blood, collected after dendritic cell vaccination. The source of this sequence is a human donor with glioblastoma. The chain recombines TRBV6-5 with TRBJ1-2; D may be TRBD1 (5 bases). CDR3 loop: CASSYPGNRHGYTF. CDR3 sequence (DNA): TGTGCCAGCAGTTACCCAGGGAATAGACATGGCTACACCTTC.